Here is one T cell receptor (beta chain) with its context. Antigen: not known. Only in-frame clones appear in the TCRdb table, and some are missing; sequencing was by immunoSEQ multiplex PCR. The data hold 96,000 or so clones, with around 90% observed a single time. This record belongs to a study of T cell responses to AZD1222 COVID-19 vaccine. General study findings and limits: Possibly, clonal diversity was underestimated; donors were largely white British and included more females.

CDR3 length: 13 residues. Trimming cost V 0 bases and J 7 bases, with 9 bases left between them. Germline loops: CDR1 SGHTA, CDR2 FQGNSA. The specimen was peripheral blood, collected on day 0 of AZD1222 vaccination. The receptor comes from an adult in good health. This chain joins TRBV7-2 and TRBJ1-2, with D tentatively TRBD1 (6 bases). The CDR3 nucleotides are TGTGCCAGCAGCTTAGCAGGACAGCCTGGCTACACCTTC. Its translation: CASSLAGQPGYTF.